Listed below are T cell receptor beta chains from one sample, sequenced in a study of blood T cell repertoires in COVID-19. Sequencing was performed with immunoSEQ multiplex PCR; in TCRdb, only in-frame clones are kept and a portion is missing. The sample shows about 170,000 clones, more than 70% of them seen only once. The sequenced sample consisted of PBMCs or T cells enriched from blood (not recorded which). The receptor source for this set is a woman aged 50 to 60 in a cohort exposed to, infected with or recovered from COVID-19 (not recorded which). Each CDR3 is given without its conserved first and last residue. Fields, in order: V gene, CDR3 protein.

>TRBV6-2/TRBV6-3
ASSYFGQGSSGANVLT
>TRBV19
ASSTGNRGHQPQH
>TRBV28
ASRGTDSNYGYT
>TRBV6-6
ASSLTGSNTGELF
>TRBV28
ASSPHGGSSGNTIY
>TRBV4-2
ASSPPQRESMSEQF
>TRBV25-1
ASSDQMTGGAGGYT
>TRBV29-1
SVDRGSEAF
>TRBV2
ASSEGTGKETQY
>TRBV5-6
ASSSTRRDIQY
>TRBV28
ASRQVDIGREKLF
>TRBV5-1
ASSLGAGGVETQY
>TRBV19
ASSPRTGNTDTQY
>TRBV2
ASNDQGAQPQH
>TRBV9
ASSVGQLVSGNTIY
>TRBV5-1
ASSLRSSPPGGETQY
>TRBV29-1
SVTGYYGYT
>TRBV19
ASTTLETGRVVAAF
>TRBV10-1
ASSPPGAAGYNEQF
>TRBV2
ATTLSGVSERWNTEAF
>TRBV29-1
SVRAGGVIETQY
>TRBV5-1
ASSFSGNTEAF
>TRBV14
ASSSSGGKYNEQF
>TRBV12-5
ASGPDRENYGYT
>TRBV14
ASSPREDFYNEQF
>TRBV7-8
ASSYDSGQGRQPQH
>TRBV5-1
ASSYSSGSRNTGELF
>TRBV5-1
ASSFGTDRETQY
>TRBV5-3
ARSSGLAQNEQF
>TRBV28
ASSRDRVNTEAF
>TRBV9
ASSVGDRGSYEQY
>TRBV2
ASSQDRPSGNTIY
>TRBV6-2/TRBV6-3
ASSPTEPGQVYGYT
>TRBV19
ASISHTNEQF
>TRBV20-1
SASTLPGVSTDTQY
>TRBV4-2
ASSQVSLSTDTQY
>TRBV11-2
ASSLSVLAETQY
>TRBV11-2
ASSQDGVVNTDTQY
>TRBV3-1/TRBV3-2
ASSRSCGPPGETQY
>TRBV7-2
ASSWVAGFSYNEQF
>TRBV4-2
ASSRSGQGSTDTQY
>TRBV27
ASRPKPGGTQY
>TRBV28
ASSLNYGYT
>TRBV5-1
ASSGALNEKLF
>TRBV14
ASSQGGLWTVETQY
>TRBV28
ASSVLQGARGNTIY
>TRBV3-1/TRBV3-2
ASSQGLQGETQY